What follows are 5 T cell receptor beta chains derived from one specimen sequenced in a study of T cells in Graves' hyperthyroidism and ophthalmopathy. TCR beta CDR3 regions were amplified from RNA. The primer set for the first-round RT-PCR of the TCR CDR3 was HTBI. Each CDR3 protein is one row after TCRdb ran MiXCR on the multiplex PCR reads. The sample shows approximately 600,000 distinct CDR3 sequences, around 20% of them seen only once. The specimen was blood. The origin of the receptors is a man aged 25-40 years with Graves' ophthalmopathy.

Comments on this clonotype: A junction boundary mismatches the germline segment, possibly from a read error. This chain connects TRBV5-1 to TRBJ2-7, with TRBD1 as a possible D gene (7 bases). Germline V gene sequence: CDR1 SGHRS, CDR2 YFSETQ. The CDR3 has 15 residues. CDR3 protein: CASSAGQFPSYEQYF. The CDR3 DNA follows: TGTGCCAGCAGCGCGGGACAGTTCCCCTCCTACGAGCAGTACTTC.

This clonotype was picked up many times. The V gene is TRBV6-1, the J gene TRBJ2-5; TRBD1 is a possible D gene (6 bases). There are 15 residues in the CDR3. Trimming pared 3 bases from V and 5 bases from J, leaving 16 bases between. Germline CDR1 reads MNHNS; CDR2 reads SASEGT. This CDR3 reads CASSETQGLKETQYF. The CDR3 DNA reads as TGTGCCAGCAGTGAGACACAGGGTCTTAAGGAGACCCAGTACTTC.

On this clonotype: One end of the junction is discordant with germline, which a read error may explain. The chain has TRBV2 and TRBJ1-1; D gene uncertain. This CDR3 is built from 13 residues. From germline, CDR1 is SNHLY and CDR2 FYNNEI. The CDR3 region has the DNA TGTGCCAGCAGTGTGGCGGTGAACACTGGAGCTTTCTTT. Residues: CASSVAVNTGAFF.

The V and J genes are TRBV18 and TRBJ2-1; the D gene could be TRBD1 or TRBD2 (5 bases each). V lost 0 bases, J lost 5 bases, and 11 bases lay in between. CDR3 size: 15 residues. Germline CDR1 and CDR2: KGHSH and LQKENI. The CDR3: CASSPPWDRHNEQFF. The CDR3 region has the DNA TGTGCCAGCTCACCACCATGGGACCGACACAATGAGCAGTTCTTC.

This clonotype was seen repeatedly, ten times or more. J is TRBJ2-7 and V is TRBV20-1, with D maybe TRBD1 (5 bases). Germline V gene lookup returns CDR1 DFQATT and CDR2 SNEGSKA (reference sequence). With 3 bases removed from V and 4 bases from J, the gap between germline ends came to 13 bases. CDR3 length: 13 residues. CDR3 coding DNA: TGCAGTGCTAGCCGGACAACAAGATACGAGCAGTACTTC. It specifies CSASRTTRYEQYF.